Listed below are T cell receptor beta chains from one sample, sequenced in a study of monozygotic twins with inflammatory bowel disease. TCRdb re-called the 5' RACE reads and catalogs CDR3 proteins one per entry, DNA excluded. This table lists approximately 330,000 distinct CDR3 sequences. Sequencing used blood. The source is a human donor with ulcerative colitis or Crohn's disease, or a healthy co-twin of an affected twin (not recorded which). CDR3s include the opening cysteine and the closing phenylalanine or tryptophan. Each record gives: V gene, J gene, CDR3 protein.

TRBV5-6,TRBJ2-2,CASSSLSGIGTGELFF
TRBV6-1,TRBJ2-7,CASRPAGDPYYEQYF
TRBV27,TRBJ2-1,CASGPRSSYNEQFF
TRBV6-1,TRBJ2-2,CASSPSAGNTGELFF
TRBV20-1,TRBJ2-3,CSARIPGTDTQYF
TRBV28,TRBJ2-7,CASTGGDKFYEQYF
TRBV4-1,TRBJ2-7,CASSPTVDFSLTYEQYF
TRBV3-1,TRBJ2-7,CASSLIGLAGYEQYF
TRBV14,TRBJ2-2,CASSQPLQTGPNTGELFF
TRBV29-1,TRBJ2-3,CSVEIDTPPDRTSTDTQYF
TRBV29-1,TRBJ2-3,CSVAQTGVSTDTQYF
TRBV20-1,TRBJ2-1,CSARWGANNEQFF
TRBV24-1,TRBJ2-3,CATSFPGREGTDTQYF
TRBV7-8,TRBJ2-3,CASSLIGTTGDTQYF
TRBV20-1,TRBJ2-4,CSASLPGAKNIQYF
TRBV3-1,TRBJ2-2,CASSQEGFTGELFF
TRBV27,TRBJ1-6,CASSSNRGRAPLHF
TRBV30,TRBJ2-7,CAWSVRQRPGYEQYF
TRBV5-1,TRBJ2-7,CASSLRFSTGKIYEQYF
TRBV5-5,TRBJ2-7,CASSLVPASYEQYF
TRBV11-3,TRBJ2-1,CASSHGGGVYNEQFF
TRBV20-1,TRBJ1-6,CSARDARATTYSPLHF
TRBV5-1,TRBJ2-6,CASSLANSGANVLTF
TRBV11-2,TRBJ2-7,CASSPIRGTYEQYF
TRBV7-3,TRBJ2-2,CASSSASGRNYDSGELFF
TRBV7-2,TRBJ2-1,CASSLAFYNEQFF
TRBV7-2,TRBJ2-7,CASSPNAAGLGNEQYF
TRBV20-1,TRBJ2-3,CSARFGAYTDTQYF
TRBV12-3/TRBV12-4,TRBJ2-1,CASSFLTSGGALRYNEQFF
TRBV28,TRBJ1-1,CASTTPGTGEAFF
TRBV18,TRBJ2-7,CASSPNRDYEQYF
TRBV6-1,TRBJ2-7,CASSASGGNSYEQYF
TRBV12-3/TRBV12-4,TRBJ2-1,CASSAVGAVNSNEQFF
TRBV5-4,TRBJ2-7,CASSLRPKYEQYF
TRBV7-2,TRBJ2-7,CASSFNPTQGPYF
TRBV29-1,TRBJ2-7,CSVRVEPYEQYF
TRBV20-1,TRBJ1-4,CSASVGRFNEKLFF
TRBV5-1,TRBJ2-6,CASSFGRNSGANVLTF
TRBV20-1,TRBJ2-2,CSARPTSGGADGELFF
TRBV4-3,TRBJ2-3,CASSQIWAVTDTQYF
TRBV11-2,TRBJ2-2,CASSLAVRTGELFF
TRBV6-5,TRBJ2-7,CASSYGQGSVTYEQYF
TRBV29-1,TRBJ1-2,CSVSEVGYGYTF
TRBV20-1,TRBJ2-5,CSAEAGGETQYF
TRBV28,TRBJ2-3,CASSPQGRGLRTQYF
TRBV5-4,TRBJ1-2,CASSLAPNRGFGYGYTF
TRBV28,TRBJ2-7,CASSSSGGTYEQYF
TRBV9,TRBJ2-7,CASSPAGTGAYEQYF
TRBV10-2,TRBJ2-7,CASSDGTVVEQYF
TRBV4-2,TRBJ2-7,CASSQVSGNQNEQYF
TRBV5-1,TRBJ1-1,CASSLEQPYQAFF
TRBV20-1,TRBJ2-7,CSANRFRSTYEQYF
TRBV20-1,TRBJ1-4,CSASGGTANEKLFF
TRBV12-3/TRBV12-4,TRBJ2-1,CASTTPGGYNEQFF